Following are 18 T cell receptor beta chains from one sample sequenced in a study of radiotherapy plus CTLA-4 blockade in lung cancer. Repertoires were generated with immunoSEQ multiplex PCR, while TCRdb's copy carries only in-frame clones and drops some. The sample lists 70,000 to 90,000 clones; roughly three quarters were seen once. Sequenced here: peripheral blood, sampled from a patient treated with radiotherapy plus ipilimumab. These receptors were taken from a human donor with non-small cell lung cancer who had a complete response to radiotherapy plus ipilimumab.

For the CDR3, the DNA is TGTGCCAGTAGTATTGGGAGCCTGGGGGAAAAACTGTTTTTT. Its translation is CASSIGSLGEKLFF. The gene calls are TRBV19 and TRBJ1-4, with D unresolved. V lost 3 bases and J 8 bases, leaving 13 bases between the germline ends. This CDR3 spans 14 amino acids. Germline V gene lookup returns CDR1 LNHDA and CDR2 SQIVND (reference sequence).

The rearrangement uses TRBV10-3 and TRBJ2-7, with 11 nucleotides matching TRBD2. The ends lost 6 bases at V and 1 base at J; junction bases unmatched: 5. Germline V gene data show CDR1 as ENHRY and CDR2 as SYGVKD. This CDR3 spans 15 amino acids. The CDR3 region is CAIRPGTSGSYEQYV. CDR3 nucleotide sequence: TGTGCCATCAGGCCCGGGACTAGCGGATCCTACGAGCAGTACGTC.

The chain carries TRBV11-3 and TRBJ2-5; 10 nucleotides align to TRBD2. J lost 2 bases, V lost 1 base, and 10 bases had no gene match. Germline lookup yields CDR1 SGHNT and CDR2 YENEEA. The CDR3 is made up of 18 amino acids. The CDR3 protein is CASSLGRIAGGLQETQYF. In nucleotides, the CDR3 is TGTGCCAGCAGCTTAGGAAGAATAGCGGGGGGACTACAAGAGACCCAGTACTTC.

V usage is TRBV7-2 and J usage is TRBJ2-3; TRBD2 agrees at 9 bases. Trimming at V came to 1 base and at J to 2 bases, leaving 4 bases not matched to a gene. CDR3 length: 16 residues. Germline lookup yields CDR1 SGHTA and CDR2 FQGNSA. CDR3 loop: CASSLEGGRATDTQYF. The CDR3 nucleotides are TGTGCCAGCAGCTTAGAAGGCGGGAGGGCCACAGATACGCAGTATTTT. Together with reference TRBV7-2 and TRBJ2-3, the CDR3 gives the full variable domain: GAGVSQSPSNKVTEKGKDVELRCDPISGHTALYWYRQSLGQGLEFLIYFQGNSAPDKSGLPSDRFSAERTGGSVSTLTIQRTQQEDSAVYLCASSLEGGRATDTQYFGPGTRLTVL.

This chain connects TRBV18 to TRBJ1-5; 7 bases match TRBD1. In germline, CDR1 is KGHSH, CDR2 LQKENI. The V segment lost 3 bases and the J segment 2 bases; nucleotides outside the gene matches: 4. This CDR3 region has 15 residues. The CDR3 DNA sequence: TGTGCCAGCTCACCGACAGGGAGCGGCAATCAGCCCCAGCATTTT. Residues: CASSPTGSGNQPQHF.

The V call is TRBV2, the J call TRBJ1-1, with a tentative D call TRBD1 (5 bases). Germline V gene data show CDR1 as SNHLY and CDR2 as FYNNEI. CDR3 length: 14 residues. The V gene lost 3 bases and the J gene lost 4 bases, with 12 bases spanning the gap. The CDR3 nucleotides are TGTGCCAGCAGTGAGCAGGGACTAGGCACTGAAGCTTTCTTT. Its translation is CASSEQGLGTEAFF.

This clone was observed a few times. The rearrangement links TRBV4-1 to TRBJ1-2; D is uncertain. Deletions cut 6 bases from V and 7 bases from J, with 12 bases between. The CDR3 totals 12 residues. Per the germline V gene, CDR1 is MGHRA and CDR2 is YSYEKL. CDR3 sequence (DNA): TGCGCCAGCAGTGGGAATCGACGTGGCTACACCTTC. It codes for CASSGNRRGYTF.

The CDR3 loop is CASRPDRSNTEAFF. CDR3 DNA sequence: TGTGCCAGCAGGCCAGACAGGAGCAACACTGAAGCTTTCTTT. The V and J genes are TRBV6-6 and TRBJ1-1; weak D call: TRBD1 (6 bases). Germline CDR1 and CDR2: MNHNY and SVGAGI (reference sequence). The CDR3 has 14 amino acids. V was pared by 6 bases and J by 2 bases, with 13 bases between.

The chain joins TRBV5-1 to TRBJ2-3; possible D gene TRBD1, 5 bases. V gave up 2 bases and J gave up 5 bases, with 12 bases separating them. This CDR3 region has 14 residues. Germline V CDR1 and CDR2: SGHRS, YFSETQ. CDR3 protein: CASSFQGERDTQYF. In DNA form, the CDR3 reads TGCGCCAGCAGCTTCCAGGGTGAGAGAGATACGCAGTATTTT.

This chain connects TRBV15 to TRBJ2-3; no clear D. The germline CDR1 and CDR2 sequences are LNHNV and YYDKDF (reference sequence). Trimming took off 3 bases at V and 2 bases at J, with 12 bases between the two ends. There are 15 residues in the CDR3. This chain's CDR3 is CATSSGSKDTDTQYF. As DNA, the CDR3 is TGTGCCACCAGCAGCGGCAGTAAAGACACAGATACGCAGTATTTT.

This chain connects TRBV11-3 to TRBJ2-2, with a possible D match to TRBD2 (6 bases). The germline V gene has CDR1 SGHNT and CDR2 YENEEA. This CDR3 spans 16 amino acids. V lost 4 bases and J lost 0, with 12 bases in between. The CDR3 sequence: CASSSAGTANTGELFF. CDR3 bases: TGTGCCAGCAGCTCCGCGGGGACCGCGAACACCGGGGAGCTGTTTTTT.

The chain uses TRBV10-3 and TRBJ2-6, with 10 bases that match TRBD1. The germline V gene has CDR1 ENHRY and CDR2 SYGVKD. The CDR3 covers 19 residues. V lost 3 bases and J lost 5; bases outside the gene matches: 13. The CDR3 reads CAISEPGTGESGRANVLTF. For the CDR3, the DNA is TGTGCCATCAGTGAACCTGGGACAGGGGAATCGGGGCGGGCCAACGTCCTGACTTTC.

This chain links TRBV13 with TRBJ2-1; D not certain. The germline gives CDR1 PRHDT, CDR2 FYEKMQ (reference sequence). The CDR3 sequence is 12 residues long. Trimming removed 4 bases from V and 10 bases from J, with 11 bases in between. This CDR3 reads CASSSDWWEQFF. As DNA, the CDR3 is TGTGCCAGCAGCTCTGACTGGTGGGAGCAGTTCTTC.

The V and J genes are TRBV5-1 and TRBJ2-1; no clear D gene. CDR3 length equals 11 residues. Trimming removed 5 bases at V and 4 bases at J, with 4 bases between. Germline V gene sequence: CDR1 SGHRS, CDR2 YFSETQ. The CDR3 sequence: CASREYNEQFF. The CDR3 DNA follows: TGCGCCAGCAGAGAGTACAATGAGCAGTTCTTC.

The chain uses TRBV29-1 and TRBJ2-1, with D maybe TRBD1 (6 bases). Trimming took 3 bases from V and 12 from J, leaving 15 bases between them. The CDR3 sequence is 12 residues long. CDR1 and CDR2 from the germline V gene are SQVTM and ANQGSEA. This chain's CDR3 is CSVDQGREGQFF. CDR3 DNA sequence: TGCAGCGTTGATCAGGGGCGCGAGGGGCAGTTCTTC.

The V and J genes are TRBV5-4 and TRBJ2-6; D call uncertain. This CDR3 contains 17 residues. CDR1 and CDR2 from the germline V gene are SGHNT and YYREEE (reference sequence). V lost 7 bases and J lost 5, with 22 bases in between. The DNA for the CDR3 is TGTGCCAGCGCTATTACGTACCAGACAAGTCGGGCCAACGTCCTGACTTTC. This codes for CASAITYQTSRANVLTF.

This chain links TRBV29-1 with TRBJ2-3, with TRBD1 identical over 7 bases. This CDR3 contains 14 residues. V dropped 6 bases and J dropped 2; count of bases not matched to a gene: 8. Per germline, CDR1 SQVTM and CDR2 ANQGSEA. The chain's CDR3 is CSVALGQNTDTQYF. The CDR3 region has the DNA TGCAGCGTAGCCCTGGGACAGAACACAGATACGCAGTATTTT.

This chain connects TRBV6-1 to TRBJ2-7, with 10 bases aligning to TRBD1. The CDR3 spans 14 residues. Germline assignment: CDR1 MNHNS and CDR2 SASEGT. V shed 5 bases, J shed 2 bases, and the junction held 3 bases outside the gene matches. CDR3 nucleotide sequence: TGTGCCAGCAGTCCGGGACAGGGGACCTACGAGCAGTACTTC. Translation gives CASSPGQGTYEQYF.